Presented here are 26 T cell receptor beta chains from one specimen sequenced in a study of T cells in Graves' hyperthyroidism and ophthalmopathy. Amplified regions were TCR beta CDR3 sequences from RNA transcripts. First-round RT-PCR with HTBI primers amplified the TCR CDR3 region. TCRdb redid the calling of the multiplex PCR reads with MiXCR, one entry per CDR3 protein. The top ten clones hold about 21% of a sample with around 400,000 distinct CDR3 sequences, approximately 14% of them seen once. Sequences were obtained from blood. The receptors here all came from a woman aged 60-75 years with Graves' ophthalmopathy.

In regard to this clonotype: One base away lies a much larger clone, so this may be a sequencing read error. The rearrangement joins TRBV5-1 to TRBJ2-7, with 9 bases lining up with TRBD1. Germline lookup yields CDR1 SGHRS and CDR2 YFSETQ. There are 14 residues in the CDR3. CDR3 bases: TGTGCCAGCTGCTTGAAGGGACAGGGCCACGAGCAGTACTTC. This sequence encodes CASCLKGQGHEQYF.

The chain employs TRBV7-3 and TRBJ2-7; possibly TRBD2 for D (7 bases). CDR1 SGHTA and CDR2 FQGTGA come from the germline V gene. The V gene lost 0 bases and the J gene lost 6 bases, with 12 bases spanning the gap. The CDR3 runs 14 residues. The CDR3: CASSLTGGPSEQYF. The CDR3 nucleotides are TGTGCCAGCAGCTTAACGGGGGGGCCCAGCGAGCAGTACTTC.

The rearrangement links TRBV9 to TRBJ2-1; TRBD2 agrees at 7 bases. The CDR3 runs 16 residues. Germline-derived CDR1 and CDR2 are SGDLS and YYNGEE. Trimming at V came to 0 bases and at J to 0 bases, leaving 3 bases not matched to a gene. Here the CDR3 reads CASSVASGDSYNEQFF. Here the CDR3 DNA reads TGTGCCAGCAGCGTAGCTAGCGGAGACTCCTACAATGAGCAGTTCTTC. The whole variable domain, remainder taken from reference TRBV9 and TRBJ2-1, is DSGVTQTPKHLITATGQRVTLRCSPRSGDLSVYWYQQSLDQGLQFLIQYYNGEERAKGNILERFSAQQFPDLHSELNLSSLELGDSALYFCASSVASGDSYNEQFFGPGTRLTVL.

This clonotype was counted between two and nine times. The J gene is TRBJ1-2, the V gene TRBV29-1, with D possibly matching TRBD1 (6 bases). Trimming removed 4 bases from V and 7 bases from J, with 19 bases in between. The CDR3 length is 14 residues. Germline V CDR1 and CDR2: SQVTM, ANQGSEA. CDR3 sequence: CSVGGGGLGAGYTF. The CDR3 DNA is TGCAGCGTTGGAGGTGGGGGCCTAGGCGCTGGCTACACCTTC.

Many counts were recorded for this clonotype. The chain carries TRBV28 and TRBJ1-1; D is possibly TRBD1 (6 bases). The CDR3 is made up of 15 amino acids. Germline loops: CDR1 MDHEN, CDR2 SYDVKM. The V and J ends lost 7 bases and 5 bases respectively, with 20 bases between them. In nucleotides, the CDR3 is TGTGCCAGCACCTCTCTTGAGACAGGAGCTACTGAAGCTTTCTTT. It is translated as CASTSLETGATEAFF. Drawing the rest from reference TRBV28 and TRBJ1-1, the complete variable domain is DVKVTQSSRYLVKRTGEKVFLECVQDMDHENMFWYRQDPGLGLRLIYFSYDVKMKEKGDIPEGYSVSREKKERFSLILESASTNQTSMYLCASTSLETGATEAFFGQGTRLTVV.

This clonotype showed up many times. This rearrangement joins TRBV7-9 to TRBJ1-2, with 10 bases identical to TRBD1. The V segment lost 5 bases and the J segment 3 bases; nucleotides outside the gene matches: 6. CDR3 length equals 15 residues. Germline assignment: CDR1 SEHNR and CDR2 FQNEAQ (reference sequence). The CDR3 DNA is TGTGCCAGCAGCCCAGACAGGGGGCTTCACTATGGCTACACCTTC. As protein: CASSPDRGLHYGYTF.

This clonotype has more than one count but fewer than ten. The chain is built from TRBV6-2 or TRBV6-3 and TRBJ2-7, with D perhaps being TRBD1 or TRBD2 (5 bases each). The CDR3 totals 17 residues. Germline V gives CDR1 MNHEY, CDR2 SVGEGT. With 6 bases removed from V and 6 bases from J, the gap between germline ends came to 27 bases. CDR3 amino acids: CASSPSRASGRRSEQYF. CDR3 in DNA: TGTGCCAGCAGCCCCTCCCGGGCGTCGGGGCGCAGGTCCGAGCAGTACTTC.

This clonotype has just one count. Being one base from a much bigger clone, this may be a read error. The V call is TRBV30, the J call TRBJ1-3; D remains ambiguous. The CDR3 is made up of 12 amino acids. The germline V gene encodes CDR1 GTSNPN and CDR2 SVGIG (reference sequence). V dropped 4 bases and J dropped 4 bases, with 8 bases sitting between them. CDR3 sequence (DNA): TGTGCCTGGACCCGGGGAGGAAACACCATATATTTT. Translation gives CAWTRGGNTIYF.

This clonotype was observed at least ten times. The CDR3 DNA reads as TGTGCCAGCAGCCATTCTCGGGCATTGAACACCGGGGAGCTGTTTTTT. Translation gives CASSHSRALNTGELFF. The V gene is TRBV7-2, the J gene TRBJ2-2, with unresolved D. Between the trimmed V and J ends, which lost 5 bases and 1 base, there was a span of 14 bases. The CDR3 has 16 residues. In germline, CDR1 is SGHTA, CDR2 FQGNSA. Drawing the rest from reference TRBV7-2 and TRBJ2-2, the complete variable domain is GAGVSQSPSNKVTEKGKDVELRCDPISGHTALYWYRQSLGQGLEFLIYFQGNSAPDKSGLPSDRFSAERTGGSVSTLTIQRTQQEDSAVYLCASSHSRALNTGELFFGEGSRLTVL.

The CDR3 spells CASSYSVVQGAVDEQFF. The CDR3 DNA sequence: TGTGCCAGCAGTTACTCTGTTGTACAGGGGGCTGTCGATGAGCAGTTCTTC. The rearrangement joins TRBV6-2 or TRBV6-3 to TRBJ2-1; 9 nucleotides line up with TRBD1. With V trimmed by 0 bases and J by 8 bases, 11 bases remained unmatched. This CDR3 region has 17 residues. Per germline, CDR1 MNHEY and CDR2 SVGEGT.

The table lists this clonotype with many counts. This chain uses TRBV28 with TRBJ2-5; D is undetermined. The germline V gene encodes CDR1 MDHEN and CDR2 SYDVKM. Trimming took off 4 bases at V and 5 bases at J, with 8 bases between the two ends. This CDR3 has 12 residues. The CDR3 nucleotides read TGTGCCAGCAGTTCTGTTGCTGAGACCCAGTACTTC. Encoded protein: CASSSVAETQYF.

This clonotype came up a few times. This sequence joins TRBV6-8 and TRBJ2-7, with 8 bases identical to TRBD1. Germline CDR1 reads MNHGY; CDR2 reads SAAAGT. V dropped 6 bases and J dropped 3; count of bases not matched to a gene: 13. The CDR3 totals 16 residues. This CDR3 reads CASSDRGAGIYYEQYF. As DNA, the CDR3 is TGTGCCAGCAGCGACAGGGGCGCCGGCATTTACTACGAGCAGTACTTC.

This clonotype was detected many times. The CDR3 DNA is TGCGCCAGCAGCCTAAAGGACTCCACCTACGAGCAGTACTTC. Translating it yields CASSLKDSTYEQYF. V gene TRBV5-1 combines with J gene TRBJ2-7; TRBD2 is a possible D gene (5 bases). The CDR3 totals 14 residues. Trimming shortened V by 4 bases and J by 2 bases, and 13 bases separated the two germline ends. CDR1 SGHRS and CDR2 YFSETQ come from the germline V gene.

The chain couples TRBV27 to TRBJ2-1, with 12 positions matching TRBD2. The CDR3 is made up of 15 amino acids. Germline V gene lookup returns CDR1 MNHEY and CDR2 SMNVEV (reference sequence). V lost 4 bases and J lost 9; bases outside the gene matches: 7. The CDR3 loop reads CASSSRLAGVGEQFF. The DNA of the CDR3 is TGTGCCAGCAGTTCCCGACTAGCGGGAGTCGGTGAGCAGTTCTTC.

There are many counts of this clonotype. This chain connects TRBV20-1 to TRBJ2-1, with TRBD2 matching 16 bases. The CDR3 is 14 residues long. Trimming cost V 6 bases and J 8 bases; bases outside gene matches: 4. Per the germline V gene, CDR1 is DFQATT and CDR2 is SNEGSKA (reference sequence). The CDR3 sequence: CSARGTSGRDEQFF. The CDR3, as DNA: TGCAGTGCCAGGGGGACTAGCGGGAGGGATGAGCAGTTCTTC.

V gene TRBV4-1 combines with J gene TRBJ2-5, with no clear D. Trimming took off 3 bases at V and 5 bases at J, with 13 bases between the two ends. From germline, CDR1 is MGHRA and CDR2 YSYEKL. CDR3 size: 14 residues. Here the CDR3 DNA reads TGCGCCAGCAGCCACCCTCCCGCTAGGGAGACCCAGTACTTC. This sequence encodes CASSHPPARETQYF.

This clonotype was seen at least ten times. This rearrangement joins TRBV2 to TRBJ2-5; 9 bases fit TRBD2. This CDR3 is built from 15 residues. In germline, CDR1 is SNHLY, CDR2 FYNNEI. J gave up 5 bases and V 7 bases, and 11 bases lay outside the gene matches. DNA for the CDR3: TGTGCCAGCAAACGGACTAGCGTGATTCAGGAGACCCAGTACTTC. It translates to CASKRTSVIQETQYF.

This clonotype was found many times. The chain has TRBV24-1 and TRBJ2-3; 10 bases are a match to TRBD2. CDR1 and CDR2 (germline): KGHDR, SFDVKD. The CDR3 totals 16 residues. Trimming cost V 4 bases and J 3 bases; bases outside gene matches: 6. CDR3 loop: CATSETSGRGTDTQYF. The CDR3 bases are TGTGCCACCAGTGAAACCAGCGGGAGGGGGACAGATACGCAGTATTTT.

The chain combines TRBV19 with TRBJ2-7, with 9 bases lining up with TRBD2. Germline lookup yields CDR1 LNHDA and CDR2 SQIVND (reference sequence). There are 15 residues in the CDR3. V shed 3 bases and J 6 bases; nucleotides not matched to a gene: 9. The CDR3 is CASSIMAGGPREQYF. As DNA, the CDR3 is TGTGCCAGTAGTATCATGGCGGGAGGGCCCCGCGAGCAGTACTTC.

CDR3 protein: CSASPASGRYNEQFF. CDR3 DNA: TGCAGTGCTAGTCCCGCTAGCGGGAGGTACAATGAGCAGTTCTTC. The J gene is TRBJ2-1, the V gene TRBV20-1, with TRBD2 identical over 11 bases. In germline, CDR1 is DFQATT, CDR2 SNEGSKA (reference sequence). The V segment lost 3 bases and the J segment 4 bases; nucleotides outside the gene matches: 5. CDR3 size: 15 residues.

This clonotype came up many times. This chain connects TRBV20-1 to TRBJ1-4; D is uncertain. The V end was cut by 6 bases, the J end by 6 bases, with 11 bases between. The CDR3 length is 12 residues. Germline loops: CDR1 DFQATT, CDR2 SNEGSKA (reference sequence). In DNA form, the CDR3 reads TGCAGTGCCCCCCGCGAGGATGAAAAACTGTTTTTT. As protein: CSAPREDEKLFF.

This clonotype was counted at least ten times. V is TRBV3-1 and J is TRBJ2-7, with 9 nucleotides matching TRBD2. This CDR3 is 15 amino acids long. Germline-derived CDR1 and CDR2 are LGHDT and YNNKEL (reference sequence). The junction had 7 bases not matched to a gene; V was cut back by 0 bases and J by 7 bases. This CDR3 is CASSQEPSGGREQYF. The CDR3 DNA is TGTGCCAGCAGCCAAGAACCCAGCGGGGGGCGAGAGCAGTACTTC.

Many counts were recorded for this clonotype. CDR3 in amino acids: CASGGRSYNEQFF. In DNA form, the CDR3 reads TGTGCCAGCGGGGGACGGTCCTACAATGAGCAGTTCTTC. The chain has TRBV28 and TRBJ2-1; D may match TRBD1 or TRBD2 (5 bases each). CDR3 size: 13 residues. Germline lookup yields CDR1 MDHEN and CDR2 SYDVKM. Trimming shortened V by 8 bases and J by 1 base, and 9 bases separated the two germline ends.

This clonotype occurred a few times. CDR3 region: CASSTRRLIKGVAFF. CDR3 in DNA: TGTGCCAGCAGTACCCGCCGCCTGATAAAAGGGGTGGCTTTCTTT. The chain links TRBV6-2 or TRBV6-3 to TRBJ1-1, with D possibly being TRBD1 (5 bases). The germline V and J ends were trimmed by 5 bases and 11 bases, with 24 bases remaining between them. The CDR3 covers 15 residues. Germline V gives CDR1 MNHEY, CDR2 SVGEGT.

This clonotype was seen only a few times. This chain links TRBV28 with TRBJ2-7; D may be TRBD1 (6 bases). The V and J ends lost 5 bases and 6 bases respectively, with 11 bases between them. Germline CDR1 reads MDHEN; CDR2 reads SYDVKM. This CDR3 region has 12 residues. The DNA for the CDR3 is TGTGCCAGCAGTATCACAGGGAGCGAGCAGTACTTC. Translating gives CASSITGSEQYF. Together with reference TRBV28 and TRBJ2-7, the CDR3 gives the full variable domain: DVKVTQSSRYLVKRTGEKVFLECVQDMDHENMFWYRQDPGLGLRLIYFSYDVKMKEKGDIPEGYSVSREKKERFSLILESASTNQTSMYLCASSITGSEQYFGPGTRLTVT.

This chain joins TRBV12-3 or TRBV12-4 and TRBJ2-5; 7 bases line up with TRBD2. Trimming cost V 2 bases and J 5 bases; bases outside gene matches: 8. The CDR3 covers 15 residues. The CDR3, as DNA: TGTGCCAGCAGTTTAAGTGGGAGGGCCGCGGAGACCCAGTACTTC. This encodes CASSLSGRAAETQYF.